This T cell receptor (beta chain) originates from a study of T cells after yellow fever vaccination (dated by TCRdb to the late 2010s). Looking at the study overall: Libraries from fractions with low cell numbers were prepared with the SMART-Seq v4 Ultra Low Input RNA kit. Blood samples were taken at several timepoints before and after primary and secondary immunization, and bulk PBMC replicates and cell subsets were isolated. Two healthy male donors made up the cohort, one aged 18 to 29 years and the other aged 30 to 39 years. To follow T-cell clones before and after both primary and booster YFV17D yellow fever vaccination, bulk TCR alpha and beta repertoires underwent longitudinal sequencing.

Here is what the overall study found, with its caveats: Compared with the primary T-cell response, the secondary T-cell response was faster but weaker, reaching its peak on day 5 rather than on day 15. FACS-sorted repertoires could contain abundant contaminating clonotypes from the bulk population, so computational filtering was required. Because the study included only a couple of donors, the extent to which the findings can be generalized is limited. A small fraction of clonotypes showed up in both the CD4 and CD8 compartments, probably as a result of convergent recombination. After the booster, most clones that had expanded after primary vaccination were detected again (roughly 96% of CD4 and more than 85% of CD8), suggesting broad maintenance of memory.

Inclusive of the bounding cysteine and phenylalanine, the CDR3 is 16 residues long. CDR3 DNA is the only sequence kept; it has 48 bases, read in frame from the first base. CDR1 and CDR2 are drawn from the germline V gene: MNHEY, SVGEGT. Trimming removed 2 bases from V and 4 bases from J, leaving 14 bases between the germline ends. The sample holds one count of this clonotype. Its cognate antigen has yet to be identified. Base qualities are not at hand, and no much larger clone is one base apart. A lone read is weak support. TCR cDNA was made using 5'RACE template switching, a step that added a universal primer site and unique molecular identifiers. Priming of cDNA synthesis was performed from both the TCR alpha and TCR beta constant segments. Library amplification used two PCR steps, and the second PCR step added sample barcodes and sequencing adapters. Sequencing of libraries was performed on Illumina HiSeq 2500 (2x100 bp) or NovaSeq (2x150 bp). As for the original processing: Reads were demultiplexed and collapsed into UMI consensus sequences with MIGEC, and V(D)J alignment was performed with MiXCR. Vaccine-responding clonotypes were defined with edgeR using replicate PBMC samples, requiring FDR below 0.01 and a log2 fold change above 5 up to day 15. Each bulk clonotype received a CD4 or CD8 identity based on whether the sequenced CD4 or CD8 repertoire contained that clonotype at higher abundance. TCRdb reprocessing: public reads trimmed at Q25 with fastp, clones called with MiXCR, in-frame beta chains kept. Records with the same CDR3 protein are collapsed into one entry carrying the most frequent genes and DNA. The authors' filters were not applied to this entry. Here the sample has hundreds of thousands of distinct CDR3 sequences; about 9.5% occur a single time. About a sixth of the sample is taken by the ten largest.

Taken with the paper, the label for treatment or condition translates to: live attenuated yellow fever vaccine strain. At every blood-draw timepoint, two biological replicates of bulk PBMCs were collected. PBMCs were isolated from peripheral blood using a standard Ficoll-Paque protocol. TriZol was used to extract RNA from bulk PBMCs, CD4 and CD8 fractions, and dextramer-positive and dextramer-negative fractions. The sequence is built from TRBV6-2 or TRBV6-3 and TRBJ1-4; no D segment can be confidently identified. Material: PBMCs, obtained on the day of the first yellow fever vaccination. The source is a man younger than 35 who received the YFV17D yellow fever vaccine. The DNA sequence follows: TGTGCCAGCAGTTACGAGCCCCAAAGAATTAATGAAAAACTGTTTTTT. Translated, this is CASSYEPQRINEKLFF.